This TCR beta chain was captured in a study of beta chain features in type 1 diabetes. Study-wide results and limits: Cells with high TCR expression could be over-represented by cDNA sequencing. Type 1 diabetes patients had VDJ junctions that carried fewer insertions and more deletions.

Expressed TCRB transcripts were sequenced because the entire RNA isolate underwent reverse transcription. Sequenced by immunoSEQ multiplex PCR; TCRdb stores in-frame clones only, minus some. The sample includes roughly 240,000 clones, 12% to 15% of them seen just once. With respect to this clone: Its specificity is unknown.

The CDR3 is made up of 17 amino acids. CDR1 SNHLY and CDR2 FYNNEI come from the germline V gene. J lost 4 bases, V lost 2 bases, and 11 bases had no gene match. Sequencing was done on a sample of naive CD4+ T cells from blood. The sequence was collected from a woman aged 40 to 50 in good health. The gene calls are TRBV2 and TRBJ1-2, with TRBD1 identical over 9 bases. CDR3 region: CASSEITGGEDLYGYTF. In nucleotides, the CDR3 is TGTGCCAGCAGTGAAATAACAGGGGGCGAAGATCTCTATGGCTACACCTTC.